This TCR beta chain was retrieved from a study of response to subunit inactivated influenza vaccine. There are a few counts of this clonotype. TCRdb re-called the RT-PCR reads with MiXCR, one entry per CDR3 protein. The table shows 150,000 to 200,000 distinct CDR3 sequences, with more than 10% occurring only once. CDR1 is MNHEY, CDR2 SVGEGT, per germline. The CDR3 is 20 residues long. V was shortened by 7 bases and J by 0 bases, with 28 bases between the two germline ends. These same data were also listed under a study on T cells expressing NK-cell markers. That paper notes: Scientists made TCR beta cDNA using 5'RACE template switching with UMIs. NKG2C+ dominant clonotype frequencies in several donors were roughly 1.0-7.5% of CD8+ T cells.

The sample consisted of CD8+ T cells sorted from PBMCs, taken roughly 12 days after vaccination. The receptor was isolated from a man aged 45 to 65 who received an inactivated influenza vaccine. This sequence joins TRBV6-2 or TRBV6-3 and TRBJ2-1; the D is unclear. CDR3 residues: CASTIARAKFLRSSYNEQFF. CDR3 nucleotides: TGTGCCAGCACCATCGCTAGGGCGAAGTTTCTAAGGAGCTCCTACAATGAGCAGTTCTTC.